These T cell receptor beta chains were read from a single sample in a study of cytomegalovirus exposure and HLA in healthy donors. Clones were sequenced by immunoSEQ multiplex PCR, and TCRdb holds only the in-frame ones, with some missing. In the table there are 65,000 to 70,000 clones, roughly 80% of which are singletons. The sequencing input was PBMCs. Source of these receptors: a woman in her 30s in good health and CMV-seropositive. The CDR3 runs from the conserved cysteine through the conserved F or W. Fields, in order: V gene, J gene, D gene, clone size, CDR3 protein, CDR3 DNA. A D gene is named only where the DNA matches it firmly. Clone size is stated in some rows and not others, as once, few, many or a class when expanded.

v_gene: TRBV29-1; j_gene: TRBJ1-1; d_gene: NA; abundance: NA; CDR3aa: CSVARTQNTEAFF; CDR3nt: TGCAGCGTTGCCCGGACACAGAACACTGAAGCTTTCTTT
v_gene: TRBV4-2; j_gene: TRBJ1-1; d_gene: NA; abundance: NA; CDR3aa: CASSPGWEAFF; CDR3nt: TGTGCCAGCAGCCCCGGGTGGGAAGCTTTCTTT
v_gene: TRBV27; j_gene: TRBJ1-5; d_gene: NA; abundance: once; CDR3aa: CASSPHTRQDDGNQPQHF; CDR3nt: TGTGCCAGCAGTCCACATACTAGACAGGATGATGGTAATCAGCCCCAGCATTTT
v_gene: TRBV27; j_gene: TRBJ2-7; d_gene: TRBD2; abundance: NA; CDR3aa: CASSLSGLAGHSSSYEQYF; CDR3nt: TGTGCCAGCAGTTTATCGGGACTAGCGGGTCATTCGAGCTCCTACGAGCAGTACTTC
v_gene: TRBV6-5; j_gene: TRBJ2-7; d_gene: NA; abundance: NA; CDR3aa: CASSYLGVASTYEQYF; CDR3nt: TGTGCCAGCAGTTACCTCGGGGTAGCGTCAACCTACGAGCAGTACTTC
v_gene: TRBV19; j_gene: TRBJ2-5; d_gene: TRBD2; abundance: NA; CDR3aa: CASRGTSQETQYF; CDR3nt: TGTGCCAGTAGAGGGACTAGCCAAGAGACCCAGTACTTC
v_gene: TRBV2; j_gene: TRBJ2-3; d_gene: TRBD2; abundance: NA; CDR3aa: CASGLAGVDTQYF; CDR3nt: TGTGCCAGCGGACTAGCGGGAGTAGATACGCAGTATTTT
v_gene: TRBV28; j_gene: TRBJ2-7; d_gene: TRBD2; abundance: NA; CDR3aa: CASSWQTSGHYEQYF; CDR3nt: TGTGCCAGCAGTTGGCAAACTAGCGGACACTACGAGCAGTACTTC
v_gene: TRBV7-2; j_gene: TRBJ2-2; d_gene: TRBD2; abundance: NA; CDR3aa: CASSLVPIAGGNTGELFF; CDR3nt: TGTGCCAGCAGCTTAGTCCCCATAGCGGGTGGAAACACCGGGGAGCTGTTTTTT
v_gene: TRBV14; j_gene: TRBJ1-1; d_gene: NA; abundance: NA; CDR3aa: CASSRDAAGGANTEAFF; CDR3nt: TGTGCCAGCAGCCGGGACGCGGCAGGCGGGGCGAACACTGAAGCTTTCTTT
v_gene: TRBV6-1; j_gene: TRBJ2-7; d_gene: NA; abundance: few; CDR3aa: CASSKGVTYEQYF; CDR3nt: TGTGCCAGCAGCAAAGGGGTCACCTACGAGCAGTACTTC
v_gene: TRBV9; j_gene: TRBJ2-7; d_gene: NA; abundance: NA; CDR3aa: CASSPSLAPYEQYF; CDR3nt: TGTGCCAGCAGCCCCAGTCTAGCGCCCTACGAGCAGTACTTC
v_gene: TRBV5-1; j_gene: TRBJ2-2; d_gene: NA; abundance: NA; CDR3aa: CASRLAGELFF; CDR3nt: TGCGCCAGCAGACTAGCCGGGGAGCTGTTTTTT
v_gene: TRBV7-2; j_gene: TRBJ2-1; d_gene: NA; abundance: NA; CDR3aa: CASSGQGRGVNEQFF; CDR3nt: TGTGCCAGCAGCGGACAGGGGCGGGGGGTTAATGAGCAGTTCTTC
v_gene: TRBV5-6; j_gene: TRBJ2-7; d_gene: NA; abundance: few; CDR3aa: CASSLQPSRYEQYF; CDR3nt: TGTGCCAGCAGCTTGCAGCCTAGCAGATACGAGCAGTACTTC
v_gene: TRBV27; j_gene: TRBJ1-4; d_gene: NA; abundance: NA; CDR3aa: CASSFIGAREKLFF; CDR3nt: TGTGCCAGCAGTTTTATTGGGGCTAGGGAAAAACTGTTTTTT
v_gene: TRBV29-1; j_gene: TRBJ1-2; d_gene: NA; abundance: NA; CDR3aa: CSVDNGYTF; CDR3nt: TGCAGCGTTGATAATGGCTACACCTTC
v_gene: TRBV19; j_gene: TRBJ2-1; d_gene: TRBD2; abundance: NA; CDR3aa: CASSILGGNEQFF; CDR3nt: TGTGCCAGTAGTATATTGGGGGGGAATGAGCAGTTCTTC
v_gene: TRBV10-3; j_gene: TRBJ1-5; d_gene: NA; abundance: NA; CDR3aa: CAISESQGTQPQHF; CDR3nt: TGTGCCATCAGTGAATCCCAGGGGACTCAGCCCCAGCATTTT
v_gene: TRBV29-1; j_gene: TRBJ2-2; d_gene: NA; abundance: few; CDR3aa: CSVEVSGQGPSGVDTGELFF; CDR3nt: TGCAGCGTTGAAGTATCTGGACAGGGACCCAGCGGGGTCGACACCGGGGAGCTGTTTTTT
v_gene: TRBV27; j_gene: TRBJ1-1; d_gene: TRBD1; abundance: NA; CDR3aa: CASSLSLGQGEAFF; CDR3nt: TGTGCCAGCAGTTTATCTTTGGGACAGGGTGAAGCTTTCTTT
v_gene: TRBV15; j_gene: TRBJ2-7; d_gene: TRBD2; abundance: once; CDR3aa: CATSRPGLAEAQYF; CDR3nt: TGTGCCACCAGCAGACCGGGACTAGCGGAGGCCCAGTACTTC
v_gene: TRBV6-6; j_gene: TRBJ1-5; d_gene: NA; abundance: NA; CDR3aa: CASSYGGLGNQPQHF; CDR3nt: TGTGCCAGCAGTTACGGGGGACTTGGCAATCAGCCCCAGCATTTT
v_gene: TRBV10-1; j_gene: TRBJ2-7; d_gene: NA; abundance: NA; CDR3aa: CASSESRMGGGIYEQYF; CDR3nt: TGCGCCAGCAGTGAGTCGCGAATGGGGGGTGGTATATACGAGCAGTACTTC
v_gene: TRBV7-2; j_gene: TRBJ2-4; d_gene: NA; abundance: NA; CDR3aa: CASSGRGRAKNIQYF; CDR3nt: TGTGCCAGCAGCGGCAGGGGAAGGGCCAAAAACATTCAGTACTTC
v_gene: TRBV15; j_gene: TRBJ2-3; d_gene: NA; abundance: NA; CDR3aa: CATSTYMTQDTQYF; CDR3nt: TGTGCCACCAGCACCTACATGACACAAGATACGCAGTATTTT
v_gene: TRBV27; j_gene: TRBJ2-3; d_gene: TRBD1; abundance: NA; CDR3aa: CASGLEGARTDTQYF; CDR3nt: TGTGCCAGCGGCCTTGAGGGGGCGCGCACAGATACGCAGTATTTT
v_gene: TRBV5-4; j_gene: TRBJ2-7; d_gene: NA; abundance: once; CDR3aa: CASSSTQGESREQYF; CDR3nt: TGTGCCAGCAGCTCTACACAAGGGGAAAGTAGAGAGCAGTACTTC
v_gene: TRBV7-2; j_gene: TRBJ2-1; d_gene: TRBD2; abundance: NA; CDR3aa: CASSLGGRAHEQFF; CDR3nt: TGTGCCAGCAGCTTAGGCGGGAGGGCACACGAGCAGTTCTTC
v_gene: TRBV5-4; j_gene: TRBJ2-2; d_gene: TRBD2; abundance: NA; CDR3aa: CASSPLAGGPDTGELFF; CDR3nt: TGTGCCAGCAGCCCCTTAGCGGGAGGGCCGGATACCGGGGAGCTGTTTTTT
v_gene: TRBV28; j_gene: TRBJ2-3; d_gene: NA; abundance: NA; CDR3aa: CASSFVGYTDTQYF; CDR3nt: TGTGCCAGCAGTTTCGTGGGCTACACAGATACGCAGTATTTT
v_gene: TRBV7-6; j_gene: TRBJ2-7; d_gene: NA; abundance: NA; CDR3aa: CASSPRQGTAYEQYF; CDR3nt: TGTGCCAGCAGCCCCCGGCAGGGAACGGCCTACGAGCAGTACTTC
v_gene: TRBV27; j_gene: TRBJ2-1; d_gene: TRBD1; abundance: NA; CDR3aa: CASRGKGGESYNEQFF; CDR3nt: TGTGCCAGCAGGGGAAAAGGGGGCGAGTCCTACAATGAGCAGTTCTTC
v_gene: TRBV19; j_gene: TRBJ1-5; d_gene: TRBD1; abundance: NA; CDR3aa: CASSMATGGTLNQPQHF; CDR3nt: TGTGCCAGTAGTATGGCGACAGGGGGAACTCTCAATCAGCCCCAGCATTTT
v_gene: TRBV14; j_gene: TRBJ2-7; d_gene: NA; abundance: NA; CDR3aa: CASSLEAVSRYEQYF; CDR3nt: TGTGCCAGCAGCCTAGAGGCGGTTAGCCGGTACGAGCAGTACTTC
v_gene: TRBV30; j_gene: TRBJ1-1; d_gene: NA; abundance: NA; CDR3aa: CAWSNGAEAFF; CDR3nt: TGTGCCTGGAGTAACGGAGCTGAAGCTTTCTTT
v_gene: TRBV5-4; j_gene: TRBJ1-2; d_gene: NA; abundance: NA; CDR3aa: CASSFEENYGYTF; CDR3nt: TGTGCCAGCAGCTTTGAGGAGAACTATGGCTACACCTTC
v_gene: TRBV19; j_gene: TRBJ2-1; d_gene: TRBD2; abundance: NA; CDR3aa: CASSIDPPLAGALYNEQFF; CDR3nt: TGTGCCAGTAGTATAGATCCCCCTCTAGCGGGAGCGCTATACAATGAGCAGTTCTTC
v_gene: TRBV7-8; j_gene: TRBJ2-3; d_gene: NA; abundance: NA; CDR3aa: CASSSRAVSTDTQYF; CDR3nt: TGTGCCAGCAGCTCGCGCGCGGTGAGCACAGATACGCAGTATTTT
v_gene: TRBV9; j_gene: TRBJ2-1; d_gene: NA; abundance: NA; CDR3aa: CASNTGPRGDEQFF; CDR3nt: TGTGCCAGCAACACGGGCCCCAGGGGGGATGAGCAGTTCTTC
v_gene: TRBV7-3; j_gene: TRBJ2-1; d_gene: NA; abundance: NA; CDR3aa: CASSPRESYNEQFF; CDR3nt: TGTGCCAGCAGCCCTCGGGAGTCCTACAATGAGCAGTTCTTC
v_gene: TRBV5-4; j_gene: TRBJ2-5; d_gene: NA; abundance: NA; CDR3aa: CASSLEAVPQETQYF; CDR3nt: TGTGCCAGCAGCTTGGAGGCGGTACCCCAAGAGACCCAGTACTTC
v_gene: TRBV6-1; j_gene: TRBJ2-6; d_gene: NA; abundance: NA; CDR3aa: CASSEHSGANVLTF; CDR3nt: TGTGCCAGCAGTGAACACTCTGGGGCCAACGTCCTGACTTTC
v_gene: TRBV5-1; j_gene: TRBJ2-1; d_gene: TRBD2; abundance: once; CDR3aa: CASSFPSGSSYNEQFF; CDR3nt: TGCGCCAGCAGCTTCCCAAGCGGGAGCTCCTACAATGAGCAGTTCTTC
v_gene: TRBV9; j_gene: TRBJ1-1; d_gene: NA; abundance: NA; CDR3aa: CASSAGLGEAFF; CDR3nt: TGTGCCAGCAGCGCGGGACTCGGCGAAGCTTTCTTT
v_gene: TRBV5-4; j_gene: TRBJ2-1; d_gene: NA; abundance: NA; CDR3aa: CASSAPLYNEQFF; CDR3nt: TGTGCCAGCAGCGCCCCCCTATACAATGAGCAGTTCTTC
v_gene: TRBV28; j_gene: TRBJ1-2; d_gene: NA; abundance: NA; CDR3aa: CASASGSFYGYTF; CDR3nt: TGTGCCAGCGCCTCCGGGTCGTTCTATGGCTACACCTTC
v_gene: TRBV7-3; j_gene: TRBJ2-2; d_gene: NA; abundance: NA; CDR3aa: CASSWGVNTGELFF; CDR3nt: TGTGCCAGCAGCTGGGGCGTGAACACCGGGGAGCTGTTTTTT
v_gene: TRBV13; j_gene: TRBJ2-7; d_gene: TRBD2; abundance: NA; CDR3aa: CASSLESGRAMEQYF; CDR3nt: TGTGCCAGCAGCTTAGAAAGCGGGAGGGCCATGGAGCAGTACTTC
v_gene: TRBV6-6; j_gene: TRBJ1-5; d_gene: NA; abundance: NA; CDR3aa: CASIPGSYSNQPQHF; CDR3nt: TGTGCCAGCATTCCGGGGAGTTATAGCAATCAGCCCCAGCATTTT
v_gene: TRBV9; j_gene: TRBJ2-2; d_gene: TRBD2; abundance: NA; CDR3aa: CASSDLAGPAGGELFF; CDR3nt: TGTGCCAGCAGCGACCTAGCGGGACCAGCTGGCGGGGAGCTGTTTTTT
v_gene: TRBV19; j_gene: TRBJ1-2; d_gene: TRBD1; abundance: NA; CDR3aa: CASSGQGANYGYTF; CDR3nt: TGTGCCAGTAGTGGACAGGGGGCGAACTATGGCTACACCTTC
v_gene: TRBV4-3; j_gene: TRBJ1-6; d_gene: NA; abundance: NA; CDR3aa: CASSQEGGGSDSPLHF; CDR3nt: TGCGCCAGCAGCCAAGAAGGGGGGGGTTCGGATTCACCCCTCCACTTT